The sequence of this T cell receptor (beta chain) was determined in a study of technical replicates of blood from a handful of donors. The V and J ends lost 1 base and 0 bases, in that order; junction bases with no gene match: 4. Germline lookup yields CDR1 MGHDK and CDR2 SYGVNS. The CDR3 totals 17 residues. Generated by immunoSEQ multiplex PCR, the TCRdb table keeps only in-frame clones and is missing some. Of tens of thousands of clones listed, around 94% are singletons. The chain joins TRBV25-1 to TRBJ1-2; 11 bases align to TRBD1. Specimen: T cells isolated from PBMCs. The TCR was taken from a human donor in good health. CDR3 residues: CASSEWGTGGANYGYTF. CDR3 DNA sequence: TGTGCCAGCAGTGAATGGGGGACAGGGGGAGCTAACTATGGCTACACCTTC.